This T cell receptor beta chain is from a study of T cells expressing NK-cell markers. Study summary: Underlying the TCR beta repertoires were sorted CD3+CD56+NKG2C+, CD3+CD56+NKG2C- and CD3+CD56-NKG2C+ T cells.

CDR3 length: 15 residues. Germline V gene sequence: CDR1 SGHKS, CDR2 YYEKEE (reference sequence). UMIs were included in TCR beta cDNA generated by 5'RACE template switching. TCRdb re-called the 5' RACE reads; one entry per CDR3 protein, DNA not given. The sample is made up of about 460,000 distinct CDR3 sequences, and the top ten hold around 1.4% of it. Study-wide results and limits: These same clonotypes (in several donors) also led the CD3+CD56-NKG2C+ fraction.

Comment on this clonotype: What it recognizes is unknown.

Sequencing input: blood T cells: a sorted CD56 or NKG2C T cell subset, CD4+ or CD8+ T cells, or bulk PBMC T cells (not recorded which). The clonotype comes from a woman between 45 and 60 years old in good health. The V gene is TRBV5-5, the J gene TRBJ1-5; as DNA is missing, the TRBD1 call by TCRdb cannot be tested. CDR3 sequence reads: CASSLTGAQAQPQHF.